This T cell receptor (beta chain) was profiled in a study of blood T cell repertoires in COVID-19. At the level of the study: The samples span acute and convalescent COVID-19 from the United States, Italy and Spain. T cells, B-cell-depleted T cells, or PBMCs supplied cDNA or gDNA.

Germline V gene data show CDR1 as MNHEY and CDR2 as SMNVEV (reference sequence). CDR3 length equals 15 residues. Deletions cut 2 bases from V and 4 bases from J, with 12 bases between. Data came from immunoSEQ multiplex PCR; TCRdb stores just in-frame clones and leaves some out. The sample holds fewer than 300,000 clones, about nine tenths seen once. The chain recombines TRBV27 with TRBJ1-3; D perhaps matches TRBD1 (6 bases). This sequence originates from a man aged 55-75 years who had recovered from COVID-19. Material: peripheral blood. CDR3 nucleotide sequence: TGTGCCAGCAGTTTACAGGGGCTAGGAGGAAACACCATATATTTT. This translates into CASSLQGLGGNTIYF.